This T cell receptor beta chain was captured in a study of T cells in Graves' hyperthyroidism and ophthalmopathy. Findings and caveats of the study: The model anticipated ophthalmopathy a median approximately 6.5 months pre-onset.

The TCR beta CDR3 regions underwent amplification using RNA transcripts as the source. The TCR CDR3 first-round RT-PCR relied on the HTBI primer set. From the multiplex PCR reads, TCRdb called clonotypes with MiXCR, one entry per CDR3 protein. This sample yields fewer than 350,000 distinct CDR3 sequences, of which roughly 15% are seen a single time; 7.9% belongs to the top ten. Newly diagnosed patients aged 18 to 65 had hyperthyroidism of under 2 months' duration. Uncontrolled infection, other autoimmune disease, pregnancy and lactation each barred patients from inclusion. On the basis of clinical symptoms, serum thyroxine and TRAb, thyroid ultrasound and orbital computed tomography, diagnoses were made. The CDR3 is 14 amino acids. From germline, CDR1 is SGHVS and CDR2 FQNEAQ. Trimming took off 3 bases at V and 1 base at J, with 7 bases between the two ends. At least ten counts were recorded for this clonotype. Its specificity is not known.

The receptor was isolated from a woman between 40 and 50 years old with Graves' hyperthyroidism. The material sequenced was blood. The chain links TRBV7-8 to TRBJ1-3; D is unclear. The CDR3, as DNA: TGTGCCAGCAGCTTGCGGGGATCTGGAAACACCATATATTTT. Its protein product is CASSLRGSGNTIYF.